The present T cell receptor beta chain was sequenced within a study of CXCR3-negative and CXCR3-positive naive CD8 T cells. It was by 5' RACE with UMI labels that the TRB cDNA libraries were prepared. TCRdb re-called the 5' RACE reads and gives one entry per CDR3 protein, without DNA. The listing contains roughly 70,000 distinct CDR3 sequences. The receptor was isolated from a human donor in good health. Some clones in this sample may be carry-over from other donors' samples. Specimen: naive CXCR3- CD8+ T cells from blood. Stated subset: CD45RO-CCR7+CD27+CD95- naive CD8+ T cells lacking CXCR3 (TNR3-).

CDR3 region: CASSQGVLYYNEQFF. This rearrangement joins TRBV4-3 to TRBJ2-1. The CDR3 sequence is 15 residues long. Germline CDR1 is LGHNA and CDR2 is YSLEER.